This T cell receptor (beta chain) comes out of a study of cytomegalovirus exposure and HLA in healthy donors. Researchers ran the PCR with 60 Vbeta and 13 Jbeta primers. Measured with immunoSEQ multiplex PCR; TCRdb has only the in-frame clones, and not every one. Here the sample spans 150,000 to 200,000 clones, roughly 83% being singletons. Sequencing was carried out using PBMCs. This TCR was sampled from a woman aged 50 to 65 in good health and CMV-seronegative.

The CDR3 loop reads CASSHRDMSSYEQYF. The CDR3 nucleotides are TGTGCCAGTAGTCACCGGGACATGTCATCCTACGAGCAGTACTTC. The chain couples TRBV19 to TRBJ2-7; D is possibly TRBD1 (6 bases). Germline lookup yields CDR1 LNHDA and CDR2 SQIVND (reference sequence). V was pared by 5 bases and J by 1 base, with 15 bases between. The CDR3 covers 15 residues.